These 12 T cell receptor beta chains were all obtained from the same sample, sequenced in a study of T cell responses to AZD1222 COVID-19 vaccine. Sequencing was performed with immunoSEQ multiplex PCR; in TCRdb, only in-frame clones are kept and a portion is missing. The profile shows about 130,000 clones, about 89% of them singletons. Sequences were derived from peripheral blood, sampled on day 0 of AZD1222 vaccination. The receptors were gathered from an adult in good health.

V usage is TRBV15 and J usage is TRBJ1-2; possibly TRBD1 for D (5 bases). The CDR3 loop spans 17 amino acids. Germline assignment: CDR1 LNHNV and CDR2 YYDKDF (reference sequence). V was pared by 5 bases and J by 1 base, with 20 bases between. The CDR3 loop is CATSGAELGEYNYGYTF. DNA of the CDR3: TGTGCCACCAGCGGAGCAGAGTTGGGGGAATATAACTATGGCTACACCTTC.

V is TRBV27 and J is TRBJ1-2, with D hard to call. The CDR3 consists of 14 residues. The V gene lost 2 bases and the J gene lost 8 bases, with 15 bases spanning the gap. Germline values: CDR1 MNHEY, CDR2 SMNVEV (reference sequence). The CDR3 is CASSLNTGLDGYTF. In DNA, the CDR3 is TGTGCCAGCAGTTTAAACACGGGGTTAGACGGCTACACCTTC.

The CDR3 sequence is CASSEARRWEQYF. In DNA, the CDR3 is TGTGCCAGCAGTGAAGCGCGACGGTGGGAGCAGTACTTC. The chain carries TRBV6-1 and TRBJ2-7; no firm D call. This CDR3 contains 13 residues. Germline CDR1 MNHNS, CDR2 SASEGT. Trimming took off 0 bases at V and 7 bases at J, with 10 bases between the two ends.

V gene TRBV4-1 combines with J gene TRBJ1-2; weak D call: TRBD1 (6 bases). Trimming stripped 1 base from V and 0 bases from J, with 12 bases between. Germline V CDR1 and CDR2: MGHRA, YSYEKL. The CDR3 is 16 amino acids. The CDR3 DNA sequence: TGCGCCAGCAGCCAAGGAGGGGGTCGGGCTAACTATGGCTACACCTTC. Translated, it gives CASSQGGGRANYGYTF.

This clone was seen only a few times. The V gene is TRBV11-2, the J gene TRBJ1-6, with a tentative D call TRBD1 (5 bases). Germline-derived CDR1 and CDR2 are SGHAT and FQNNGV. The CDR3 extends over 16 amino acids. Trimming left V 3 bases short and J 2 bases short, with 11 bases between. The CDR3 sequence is CASSLGRAAYNSPLHF. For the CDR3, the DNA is TGTGCCAGCAGCTTGGGACGGGCTGCCTATAATTCACCCCTCCACTTT.

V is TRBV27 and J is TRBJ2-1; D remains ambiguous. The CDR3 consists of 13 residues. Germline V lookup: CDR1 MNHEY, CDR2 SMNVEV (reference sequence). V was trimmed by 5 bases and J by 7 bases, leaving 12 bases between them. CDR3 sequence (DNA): TGTGCCAGCAGTCCCCCCGGCGTTAATGAGCAGTTCTTC. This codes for CASSPPGVNEQFF.

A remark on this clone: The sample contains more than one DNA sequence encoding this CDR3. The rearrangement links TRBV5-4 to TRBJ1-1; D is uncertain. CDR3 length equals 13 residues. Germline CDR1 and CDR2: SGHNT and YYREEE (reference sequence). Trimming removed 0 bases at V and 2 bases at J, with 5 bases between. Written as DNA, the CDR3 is TGTGCCAGCAGCTTGGGGGTAAACACTGAAGCTTTCTTT. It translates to CASSLGVNTEAFF. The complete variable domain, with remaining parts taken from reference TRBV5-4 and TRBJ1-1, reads ETGVTQSPTHLIKTRGQQVTLRCSSQSGHNTVSWYQQALGQGPQFIFQYYREEENGRGNFPPRFSGLQFPNYSSELNVNALELDDSALYLCASSLGVNTEAFFGQGTRLTVV.

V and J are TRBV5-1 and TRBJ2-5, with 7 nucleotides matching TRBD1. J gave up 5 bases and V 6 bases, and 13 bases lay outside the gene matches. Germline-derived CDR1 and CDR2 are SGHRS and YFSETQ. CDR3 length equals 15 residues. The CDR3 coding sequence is TGCGCCAGCACCTCTCGGACAGGTTGGTTGGAGACCCAGTACTTC. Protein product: CASTSRTGWLETQYF.

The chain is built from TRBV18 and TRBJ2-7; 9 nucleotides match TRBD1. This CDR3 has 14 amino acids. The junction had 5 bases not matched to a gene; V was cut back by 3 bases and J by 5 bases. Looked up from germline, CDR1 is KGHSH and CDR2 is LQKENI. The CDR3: CASSPGTGLDEQYF. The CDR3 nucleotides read TGTGCCAGCTCACCTGGGACAGGGTTGGACGAGCAGTACTTC. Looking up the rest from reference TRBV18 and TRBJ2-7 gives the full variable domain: NAGVMQNPRHLVRRRGQEARLRCSPMKGHSHVYWYRQLPEEGLKFMVYLQKENIIDESGMPKERFSAEFPKEGPSILRIQQVVRGDSAAYFCASSPGTGLDEQYFGPGTRLTVT.

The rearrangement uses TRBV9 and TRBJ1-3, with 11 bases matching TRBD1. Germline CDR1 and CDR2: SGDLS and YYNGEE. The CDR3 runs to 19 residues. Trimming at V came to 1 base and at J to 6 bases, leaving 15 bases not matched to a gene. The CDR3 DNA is TGTGCCAGCAGCGTAACGTCTTTAGGCCCGGGACAGGGGGTAAACACCATATATTTT. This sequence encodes CASSVTSLGPGQGVNTIYF.

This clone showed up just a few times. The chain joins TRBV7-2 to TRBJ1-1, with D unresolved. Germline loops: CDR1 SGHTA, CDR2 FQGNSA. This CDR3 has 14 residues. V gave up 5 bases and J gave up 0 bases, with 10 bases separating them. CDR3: CASSLDGLNTEAFF. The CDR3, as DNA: TGTGCCAGCAGCCTTGACGGATTGAACACTGAAGCTTTCTTT.

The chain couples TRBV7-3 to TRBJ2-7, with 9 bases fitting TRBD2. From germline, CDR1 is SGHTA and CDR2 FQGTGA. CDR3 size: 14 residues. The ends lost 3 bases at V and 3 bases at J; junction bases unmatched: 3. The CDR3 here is CASSFSGGVYEQYF. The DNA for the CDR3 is TGTGCCAGCAGCTTTAGCGGGGGAGTCTACGAGCAGTACTTC.